The present entry profiles one T cell receptor beta chain with its context. The data belong to a study of regulatory T cells in long-lasting Graves disease. J lost 9 bases, V lost 6 bases, and 14 bases had no gene match. Per the germline V gene, CDR1 is DFQATT and CDR2 is SNEGSKA (reference sequence). The CDR3 contains 14 residues. Sequencing libraries for TCR beta were prepared with iRepertoire HTBI primers and Arm-PCR of CDR3 regions. TCRdb called the multiplex PCR reads again in MiXCR, with one record for every CDR3 protein. Of approximately 440,000 distinct CDR3 sequences in the sample, 16% were seen once. Time point described: newly diagnosed GD, antithyroid drugs for less than 3 months. Construction of the TCR library relied on RNA isolated from PBMCs. The same sample was also studied in work on T cells in Graves' hyperthyroidism and ophthalmopathy. This second study notes: Stable Graves' hyperthyroidism meant no ophthalmopathy progression within 18 months.

This clonotype was obtained from a man aged 35 to 55 with Graves disease. This sample comprised peripheral blood mononuclear cells (PBMCs), obtained at new diagnosis, from a patient treated with antithyroid drugs. This sequence joins TRBV20-1 and TRBJ2-5; 9 bases map to TRBD2. The DNA for the CDR3 is TGCAGTGCCCTGGCGGGAGGGCCTCACGGGGCCCAGTACTTC. As protein: CSALAGGPHGAQYF.